This T cell receptor (beta chain) was recorded in a study of blood T cell repertoires in COVID-19. Sequencing used immunoSEQ multiplex PCR; TCRdb keeps in-frame clones, though not all of them. The table lists approximately 210,000 clones, 86% of them singletons. Germline V gene data show CDR1 as GTSNPN and CDR2 as SVGIG (reference sequence). CDR3 length: 14 residues. Trimming took 5 bases from V and 1 from J; bases not matched to a gene: 7. The origin of this receptor is a man aged 45 to 65 with COVID-19, enrolled during active disease. The chain is built from TRBV30 and TRBJ1-1, with 7 bases matching TRBD1. The sequencing input was peripheral blood. In DNA, the CDR3 is TGTGCCTGGGATCCGGGACAGTGGAACACTGAAGCTTTCTTT. It translates to CAWDPGQWNTEAFF. The full variable domain, completed using reference TRBV30 and TRBJ1-1, is SQTIHQWPATLVQPVGSPLSLECTVEGTSNPNLYWYRQAAGRGLQLLFYSVGIGQISSEVPQNLSASRPQDRQFILSSKKLLLSDSGFYLCAWDPGQWNTEAFFGQGTRLTVV.